These 19 T cell receptor beta chains were all obtained from the same sample, sequenced in a study of T cell changes during pregnancy in multiple sclerosis. Clones were sequenced by immunoSEQ multiplex PCR, and TCRdb holds only the in-frame ones, with some missing. This table holds about 59,000 clones, around 90% found once. The sequences come from peripheral blood, collected in the third trimester of pregnancy. Receptors originate from a female donor in good health, enrolled as a control in a pregnancy study.

The chain combines TRBV7-2 with TRBJ2-1, with TRBD2 matching over 8 bases. Germline lookup yields CDR1 SGHTA and CDR2 FQGNSA. The J segment lost 5 bases and the V segment lost 4 bases, leaving 13 bases of the junction unmatched. CDR3 length: 17 amino acids. Written as DNA, the CDR3 is TGTGCCAGCAGCTCTCAATTTAGCGGGATCCTTAACAATGAGCAGTTCTTC. This encodes CASSSQFSGILNNEQFF.

CDR3: CASSLEPTNTGELFF. In DNA, the CDR3 is TGTGCCAGCAGCTTAGAGCCAACGAACACCGGGGAGCTGTTTTTT. V usage is TRBV7-2 and J usage is TRBJ2-2; D unclear. The germline CDR1 and CDR2 sequences are SGHTA and FQGNSA. V was clipped by 1 base and J by 0 bases, with 6 bases between them. The CDR3 contains 15 residues.

CDR3 in amino acids: CASSGQSTYGYTF. CDR3 nucleotide sequence: TGTGCCAGCAGCGGACAGTCTACCTATGGCTACACCTTC. The chain recombines TRBV2 with TRBJ1-2; tentative D call: TRBD1 (6 bases). The CDR3 is 13 amino acids. Trimming stripped 6 bases from V and 4 bases from J, with 12 bases between. The germline CDR1 and CDR2 sequences are SNHLY and FYNNEI.

The chain employs TRBV21-1 and TRBJ2-1; the tabulated D call, TRBD2, remains unverified against the DNA. TRBV21-1 is marked as a pseudogene. The CDR3 is 17 residues long. In DNA form, the CDR3 reads TGTGCCAGTATCTCGGGGAGTCAGCACAGCTCCTACAATGAGCAGTTCTTC. Translation: CASISGSQHSSYNEQFF.

This chain uses TRBV7-9 with TRBJ2-1; possibly TRBD1 for D (6 bases). The germline V gene encodes CDR1 SEHNR and CDR2 FQNEAQ (reference sequence). This CDR3 is built from 16 residues. V lost 5 bases to trimming and J lost 8 bases, with 22 bases between them. The CDR3 reads CASSPVARGRGDEQFF. CDR3 DNA sequence: TGTGCCAGCAGCCCAGTCGCCAGGGGCAGAGGAGATGAGCAGTTCTTC.

This clone was observed a single time. The gene calls are TRBV18 and TRBJ2-6; 11 nucleotides agree with TRBD1. V dropped 0 bases and J dropped 0; count of bases not matched to a gene: 1. From germline, CDR1 is KGHSH and CDR2 LQKENI. The CDR3 contains 18 residues. In DNA form, the CDR3 reads TGTGCCAGCTCACCACCGGGACAGGGGGTCTCTGGGGCCAACGTCCTGACTTTC. Amino acids: CASSPPGQGVSGANVLTF.

V gene TRBV9 combines with J gene TRBJ1-1; 8 bases match TRBD1. The CDR3 covers 15 residues. J gave up 3 bases and V 0 bases, and 4 bases lay outside the gene matches. CDR1 SGDLS and CDR2 YYNGEE come from the germline V gene. This CDR3 is CASSVAGGRDTEAFF. The CDR3 nucleotides are TGTGCCAGCAGCGTAGCAGGGGGCCGTGACACTGAAGCTTTCTTT.

This sequence joins TRBV7-9 and TRBJ1-4; possibly TRBD1 for D (6 bases). CDR1 SEHNR and CDR2 FQNEAQ come from the germline V gene (reference sequence). Trimming left V 5 bases short and J 5 bases short, with 18 bases between. This CDR3 has 16 residues. The CDR3 DNA is TGTGCCAGCAGCGGAACCTCGGGACAACTAAATGAAAAACTGTTTTTT. Translating it yields CASSGTSGQLNEKLFF.

The V call is TRBV11-3, the J call TRBJ2-4; maybe TRBD2 (6 bases). Trimming took 4 bases from V and 4 from J, leaving 11 bases between them. The CDR3 sequence is 14 residues long. The germline V gene has CDR1 SGHNT and CDR2 YENEEA. CDR3 protein: CASSSGSIKNIQYF. The CDR3 DNA reads as TGTGCCAGCAGCTCCGGGAGCATAAAAAACATTCAGTACTTC. The entire variable domain, with the rest obtained from reference TRBV11-3 and TRBJ2-4, is as follows: EAGVVQSPRYKIIEKKQPVAFWCNPISGHNTLYWYLQNLGQGPELLIRYENEEAVDDSQLPKDRFSAERLKGVDSTLKIQPAELGDSAVYLCASSSGSIKNIQYFGAGTRLSVL.

The chain links TRBV6-1 to TRBJ2-7, with D possibly TRBD1 on 5 matching bases. Deletions cut 7 bases from V and 1 base from J, with 17 bases between. Germline values: CDR1 MNHNS, CDR2 SASEGT. This CDR3 region has 15 residues. CDR3 bases: TGTGCCAGCACTCAACTCCCGGACATTTCCTACGAGCAGTACTTC. Amino acids: CASTQLPDISYEQYF.

V and J are TRBV2 and TRBJ2-1, with D perhaps matching TRBD2 (6 bases). The CDR3 consists of 13 residues. CDR1 is SNHLY, CDR2 FYNNEI, per germline. Trimming left V 4 bases short and J 5 bases short, with 9 bases between. CDR3 in amino acids: CASSGASDNEQFF. CDR3 nucleotide sequence: TGTGCCAGCAGTGGTGCTAGCGACAATGAGCAGTTCTTC.

The rearrangement joins TRBV7-9 to TRBJ2-3, with D tentatively TRBD2 (6 bases). V shed 3 bases and J shed 0 bases, with 13 bases lying between them. Germline V lookup: CDR1 SEHNR, CDR2 FQNEAQ (reference sequence). CDR3 length equals 16 residues. The CDR3 DNA is TGTGCCAGCAGCTTGAAGGTAGCGGCTAGCACAGATACGCAGTATTTT. This gives the protein CASSLKVAASTDTQYF. Looking up the rest from reference TRBV7-9 and TRBJ2-3 gives the full variable domain: DTGVSQNPRHKITKRGQNVTFRCDPISEHNRLYWYRQTLGQGPEFLTYFQNEAQLEKSRLLSDRFSAERPKGSFSTLEIQRTEQGDSAMYLCASSLKVAASTDTQYFGPGTRLTVL.

CDR3 DNA sequence: TGTGCCAGCTCACCACAAAATACTCTTGAGGGCTACACCTTC. Residues: CASSPQNTLEGYTF. The chain is built from TRBV18 and TRBJ1-2; no clear D gene. Deletions cut 1 base from V and 8 bases from J, with 14 bases between. Germline CDR1 and CDR2: KGHSH and LQKENI. This CDR3 has 14 residues.

This chain connects TRBV5-4 to TRBJ2-7, with TRBD2 identical over 7 bases. V was pared by 5 bases and J by 2 bases, with 4 bases of the junction left unmatched. The CDR3 runs to 13 residues. Germline CDR1 and CDR2: SGHNT and YYREEE (reference sequence). The CDR3 nucleotides read TGTGCCAGCAGGGCTAGCGGTACCTACGAGCAGTACTTC. This translates into CASRASGTYEQYF.

The chain links TRBV7-2 to TRBJ1-6; possibly TRBD1 for D (6 bases). Germline CDR1 and CDR2: SGHTA and FQGNSA. This CDR3 comprises 14 residues. The V end lost 3 bases, the J end lost 6 bases, and 9 bases lay between the germline ends. CDR3 nucleotide sequence: TGTGCCAGCAGCTTTCAAGGGGGTAATTCACCCCTCCACTTT. It translates to CASSFQGGNSPLHF.

About this clone: Distinct nucleotide sequences in the sample also encode this CDR3. The chain links TRBV5-1 to TRBJ1-1; TRBD1 matches 9 bases. The V gene end was trimmed by 3 bases and the J gene end by 1 base; junction bases not matched to a gene: 1. Germline CDR1 is SGHRS and CDR2 is YFSETQ. The CDR3 has 14 residues. CDR3 sequence reads: CASSSGQGNTEAFF. CDR3 DNA: TGCGCCAGCAGCTCGGGACAGGGGAACACTGAAGCTTTCTTT. The full variable domain, in which reference TRBV5-1 and TRBJ1-1 provide the parts outside the CDR3, is KAGVTQTPRYLIKTRGQQVTLSCSPISGHRSVSWYQQTPGQGLQFLFEYFSETQRNKGNFPGRFSGRQFSNSRSEMNVSTLELGDSALYLCASSSGQGNTEAFFGQGTRLTVV.

V gene TRBV7-9 combines with J gene TRBJ2-7; D may be TRBD2 (5 bases). The CDR3 extends over 15 amino acids. The germline V gene encodes CDR1 SEHNR and CDR2 FQNEAQ (reference sequence). The V end lost 2 bases, the J end lost 0 bases, and 11 bases lay between the germline ends. The CDR3 loop is CASSLTTGSSYEQYF. CDR3 DNA sequence: TGTGCCAGCAGCTTAACTACGGGGAGCTCCTACGAGCAGTACTTC.

The CDR3 bases are TGTGCCAGCAGCGTGTGGGAGCGCTCCTACGAGCAGTACTTC. Its protein is CASSVWERSYEQYF. J is TRBJ2-7 and V is TRBV9, with D perhaps TRBD2 (5 bases). Looked up from germline, CDR1 is SGDLS and CDR2 is YYNGEE. The CDR3 is 14 residues long. Trimming stripped 2 bases from V and 0 bases from J, with 9 bases between.

V is TRBV7-9 and J is TRBJ1-2; possibly TRBD1 for D (6 bases). Trimming took 1 base from V and 7 from J, leaving 13 bases between them. The V gene's germline CDR1 is SEHNR and CDR2 FQNEAQ (reference sequence). CDR3 length equals 14 residues. CDR3 DNA sequence: TGTGCCAGCAGCTTAGGGCAGGGGCTGGCTGGCTACACCTTC. This encodes CASSLGQGLAGYTF.